This is a list of T cell receptor beta chains from one sample in a study of vaccination effects on CD4 cells after COVID-19. Sequencing used immunoSEQ multiplex PCR; TCRdb keeps in-frame clones, though not all of them. Of tens of thousands of clones listed, more than 60% were seen once; the top ten hold roughly a tenth. Their antigens remain unidentified. Sample: CD4+ T cells from PBMCs cultured with SARS-CoV-2 spike peptides, taken before COVID-19 vaccination. These receptors came from a human donor who received a COVID-19 vaccine. CDR3s include the opening cysteine and the closing phenylalanine or tryptophan. The D gene is left open where the match is weak. Size is stated for part of the rows, as once, few or many counts, or as a class when the clone is expanded.

J gene	D gene	V gene	clone size	CDR3 protein	CDR3 DNA
TRBJ1-1	-	TRBV7-8	-	CASSLDTNTEAFF	TGTGCCAGCAGCCTCGACACCAACACTGAAGCTTTCTTT
TRBJ1-2	-	TRBV13	-	CASSLPGVNYGYTF	TGTGCCAGCAGCTTACCGGGGGTTAACTATGGCTACACCTTC
TRBJ1-1	-	TRBV10-1	-	CASSPQGLDTEAFF	TGCGCCAGCAGCCCACAGGGTTTGGACACTGAAGCTTTCTTT
TRBJ1-1	-	TRBV6-5	-	CASSYTRTDTEAFF	TGTGCCAGCAGTTACACCCGGACAGATACTGAAGCTTTCTTT
TRBJ1-1	-	TRBV5-1	-	CASSLGVTRNTEAFF	TGCGCCAGCAGCTTGGGTGTGACGAGGAACACTGAAGCTTTCTTT
TRBJ1-6	-	TRBV15	once	CATSGTKDLGGSPLHF	TGTGCCACCAGCGGCACCAAGGACCTAGGGGGTTCACCCCTCCACTTT
TRBJ1-4	-	TRBV6-1	-	CASSAQQGTTNEKLFF	TGTGCCAGCAGTGCACAACAGGGTACAACTAATGAAAAACTGTTTTTT
TRBJ2-3	TRBD2	TRBV10-2	-	CASSFSGGADTQYF	TGCGCCAGCAGCTTTAGCGGGGGGGCTGATACGCAGTATTTT
TRBJ1-6	TRBD1	TRBV7-9	-	CASSFEGQVNSPLHF	TGTGCCAGCAGCTTTGAGGGACAGGTCAATTCACCCCTCCACTTT
TRBJ1-4	-	TRBV3-1/TRBV3-2	-	CASYSNEKLFF	TGTGCCAGCTACAGTAATGAAAAACTGTTTTTT
TRBJ1-6	-	TRBV25-1	-	CASTAPQGNSPLHF	TGTGCCAGCACCGCTCCTCAGGGAAATTCACCCCTCCACTTT
TRBJ1-4	-	TRBV7-9	-	CASSLGSDGEKLFF	TGTGCCAGCAGCTTAGGATCGGACGGGGAAAAACTGTTTTTT
TRBJ1-1	TRBD1	TRBV24-1	-	CATSAGGRGGVTEAFF	TGTGCCACCAGCGCCGGAGGGAGAGGGGGCGTCACTGAAGCTTTCTTT
TRBJ1-4	-	TRBV3-1/TRBV3-2	-	CASSPPAGGASEKLFF	TGTGCCAGCAGCCCGCCCGCGGGGGGCGCGTCTGAAAAACTGTTTTTT
TRBJ1-1	-	TRBV6-6	-	CASSDTSTGNTEAFF	TGTGCCAGCAGTGACACAAGTACAGGGAACACTGAAGCTTTCTTT
TRBJ2-3	TRBD2	TRBV7-9	-	CASSLYIGRATDTQYF	TGTGCCAGCAGCTTATATATAGGGAGGGCTACAGATACGCAGTATTTT
TRBJ2-5	TRBD1	TRBV18	-	CASSPGQVGTETQYF	TGTGCCAGCTCACCGGGACAGGTGGGGACGGAGACCCAGTACTTC
TRBJ1-2	-	TRBV27	-	CASSLREGEGGYTF	TGTGCCAGCAGTTTAAGGGAGGGGGAGGGTGGCTACACCTTC
TRBJ1-2	-	TRBV5-1	-	CASSPGREIANYGYTF	TGCGCCAGCAGCCCCGGGAGGGAAATAGCTAACTATGGCTACACCTTC
TRBJ2-1	TRBD2	TRBV10-3	once	CAISDLGTGGSYNEQFF	TGTGCCATCAGTGATTTAGGGACGGGGGGCTCCTACAATGAGCAGTTCTTC
TRBJ2-2	-	TRBV24-1	-	CATSDSLNANTGELFF	TGTGCCACCAGTGATTCGTTAAATGCGAACACCGGGGAGCTGTTTTTT
TRBJ2-3	TRBD2	TRBV5-1	-	CATTTSGSTDTQYF	TGCGCCACGACGACTAGCGGAAGCACAGATACGCAGTATTTT
TRBJ2-2	-	TRBV12-3/TRBV12-4	-	CASSPVPGELFF	TGTGCCAGCAGTCCAGTCCCCGGGGAGCTGTTTTTT
TRBJ1-1	-	TRBV4-1	few	CASSLWSGNPEAFF	TGCGCCAGCAGCCTCTGGTCAGGGAATCCTGAAGCTTTCTTT
TRBJ1-4	-	TRBV18	many	CASSPLEGTNEKLFF	TGTGCCAGCTCACCATTAGAGGGCACCAATGAAAAACTGTTTTTT
TRBJ2-6	TRBD1	TRBV6-5	-	CASSRTGGANVLTF	TGTGCCAGCAGCCGGACAGGGGGGGCCAACGTCCTGACTTTC
TRBJ1-1	-	TRBV30	-	CAWVKGLTEAFF	TGTGCCTGGGTAAAGGGATTAACTGAAGCTTTCTTT
TRBJ1-6	-	TRBV7-3	few	CASSLKRSGVRNSPLHF	TGTGCCAGCAGCTTAAAGCGGTCAGGGGTGCGGAATTCACCCCTCCACTTT
TRBJ1-1	-	TRBV5-1	once	CASQDNMGTEAFF	TGCGCCAGCCAAGATAATATGGGAACTGAAGCTTTCTTT
TRBJ1-4	-	TRBV5-1	few	CASSLGDSNEKLFF	TGCGCCAGCAGCTTGGGTGACTCAAATGAAAAACTGTTTTTT
TRBJ2-5	TRBD2	TRBV4-1	-	CASSPGTSGGRETQYF	TGCGCCAGCAGCCCAGGGACTAGCGGGGGGAGAGAGACCCAGTACTTC
TRBJ2-2	-	TRBV28	-	CASSYLAGDTGELFF	TGTGCCAGCAGTTATTTAGCAGGGGACACCGGGGAGCTGTTTTTT
TRBJ2-1	-	TRBV6-1	-	CASSGLPGLSYNEQFF	TGTGCCAGCAGTGGACTACCGGGACTTTCCTACAATGAGCAGTTCTTC
TRBJ1-6	TRBD1	TRBV5-6	-	CASSLVTGRDSPLHF	TGTGCCAGCAGCTTGGTGACAGGGAGGGATTCACCCCTCCACTTT
TRBJ2-2	-	TRBV6-2/TRBV6-3	few	CASSYWAETSGELFF	TGTGCCAGCAGTTACTGGGCAGAAACCTCCGGGGAGCTGTTTTTT
TRBJ2-6	TRBD1	TRBV2	-	CASSLYSGQLLSGANVLTF	TGTGCCAGCAGTCTTTATTCGGGACAGCTCCTCTCTGGGGCCAACGTCCTGACTTTC
TRBJ1-1	-	TRBV19	-	CASSIGILRTEAFF	TGTGCCAGTAGTATCGGCATATTACGGACTGAAGCTTTCTTT
TRBJ1-2	-	TRBV29-1	-	CSVNPPGGGYTF	TGCAGCGTCAACCCCCCAGGTGGTGGCTACACCTTC
TRBJ2-1	TRBD2	TRBV25-1	-	CASGLRTSGADEQFF	TGTGCCAGTGGTTTAAGGACTAGCGGGGCAGATGAGCAGTTCTTC
TRBJ1-2	-	TRBV29-1	-	CSVDKGLYGYTF	TGCAGCGTTGACAAGGGGCTCTATGGCTACACCTTC
TRBJ1-1	-	TRBV6-5	-	CASKKPAGSTEAFF	TGTGCCAGCAAGAAACCGGCGGGGAGCACTGAAGCTTTCTTT
TRBJ2-3	TRBD1	TRBV2	-	CASRPTGVVNTQYF	TGTGCCAGCAGGCCGACAGGGGTGGTGAATACGCAGTATTTT
TRBJ2-3	-	TRBV7-3	once	CASSLQDTDTQYF	TGTGCCAGCAGCCTCCAGGACACAGATACGCAGTATTTT
TRBJ1-5	TRBD1	TRBV7-2	few	CASNGQGGGQPQHF	TGTGCCAGCAATGGACAGGGCGGCGGTCAGCCCCAGCATTTT
TRBJ2-5	-	TRBV12-3/TRBV12-4	-	CASSLPWKTQYF	TGTGCCAGCAGTCTCCCTTGGAAGACCCAGTACTTC
TRBJ2-1	-	TRBV1	-	CTSSPRVDEQFF	TGCACCAGCAGCCCGAGGGTCGATGAGCAGTTCTTC
TRBJ1-5	-	TRBV6-2/TRBV6-3	-	CASSYPNPTGQPQHF	TGTGCCAGCAGTTACCCCAACCCCACTGGGCAGCCCCAGCATTTT
TRBJ2-2	TRBD1	TRBV24-1	-	CATKGDSTGELFF	TGTGCCACCAAGGGGGACAGCACCGGGGAGCTGTTTTTT
TRBJ2-3	TRBD1	TRBV7-2	-	CASSLQGQGADTQYF	TGTGCCAGCAGCCTCCAAGGACAGGGGGCAGATACGCAGTATTTT
TRBJ1-6	-	TRBV4-1	-	CASSQGWQINSPLHF	TGCGCCAGCAGCCAAGGGTGGCAGATCAATTCACCCCTCCACTTT
TRBJ2-5	-	TRBV7-3	once	CASSRGAGTETQYF	TGTGCCAGCAGCCGGGGGGCGGGGACTGAGACCCAGTACTTC
TRBJ2-2	TRBD1	TRBV7-8	-	CASSGGTGTGELFF	TGTGCCAGCAGCGGGGGGACAGGCACCGGGGAGCTGTTTTTT
TRBJ2-4	-	TRBV20-1	-	CSAPRGGPQYF	TGCAGTGCTCCGCGCGGGGGCCCCCAGTACTTC
TRBJ1-3	-	TRBV9	-	CASSVVGTSSSGNTIYF	TGTGCCAGCAGCGTAGTTGGCACCTCGAGCTCTGGAAACACCATATATTTT
TRBJ2-5	TRBD1	TRBV2	-	CASSRDRDQETQYF	TGTGCCAGCAGTAGGGACAGGGACCAAGAGACCCAGTACTTC
TRBJ2-2	TRBD1	TRBV28	-	CASTRPGQGGGELFF	TGTGCCAGCACTCGCCCCGGACAGGGAGGCGGGGAGCTGTTTTTT
TRBJ1-2	-	TRBV29-1	-	CSVGMGEYTF	TGCAGCGTGGGGATGGGGGAATACACCTTC